Described below is a single T cell receptor (beta chain) sequence and its context. Measured with immunoSEQ multiplex PCR; TCRdb has only the in-frame clones, and not every one. The table lists about 80,000 clones, more than 65% of them singletons. This CDR3 contains 15 residues. V was pared by 1 base and J by 6 bases, with 5 bases of the junction left unmatched. Germline V gene data show CDR1 as MNHEY and CDR2 as SVGAGI. The data stem from a study of blood T cell repertoires in COVID-19. Study in general: Nucleic acid was either cDNA or gDNA, and it came from T cells, B-cell-depleted T cells, or PBMCs.

The origin of this receptor is a man aged 80 or over with acute or convalescent COVID-19. The genes are TRBV6-5 and TRBJ1-2, with 10 bases lining up with TRBD1. The sequencing sample was made of peripheral blood. The chain's CDR3 is CASSYYRDRGNGYTF. CDR3 DNA: TGTGCCAGCAGTTACTACCGGGACAGGGGTAATGGCTACACCTTC.